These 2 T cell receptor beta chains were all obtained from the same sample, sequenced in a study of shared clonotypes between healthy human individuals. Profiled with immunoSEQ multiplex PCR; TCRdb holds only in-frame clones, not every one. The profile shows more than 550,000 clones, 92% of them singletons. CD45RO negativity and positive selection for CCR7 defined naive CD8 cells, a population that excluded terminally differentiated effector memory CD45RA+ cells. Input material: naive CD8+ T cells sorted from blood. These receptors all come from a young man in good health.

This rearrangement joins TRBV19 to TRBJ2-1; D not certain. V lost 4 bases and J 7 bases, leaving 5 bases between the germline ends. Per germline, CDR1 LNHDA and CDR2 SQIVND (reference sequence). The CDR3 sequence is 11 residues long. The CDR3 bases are TGTGCCAGTAGTACATCGAATGAGCAGTTCTTC. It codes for CASSTSNEQFF.

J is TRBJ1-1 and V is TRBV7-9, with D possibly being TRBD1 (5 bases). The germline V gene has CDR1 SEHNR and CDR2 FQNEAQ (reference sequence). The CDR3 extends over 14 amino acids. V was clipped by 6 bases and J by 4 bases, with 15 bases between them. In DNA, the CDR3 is TGTGCCAGCAGACACGAGGGACCGCGCACTGAAGCTTTCTTT. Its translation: CASRHEGPRTEAFF.